The following is a T cell receptor (beta chain) sequence with its context. Antigen specificity is unknown. The CDR3 spans 15 residues. V lost 6 bases and J lost 2; bases outside the gene matches: 6. Unique molecular identifiers were built into the TCR beta cDNA libraries. Input amounts of 1 to 10 million T cells were used. These gave around 500,000 cDNA molecules, so each molecule approximated one T cell. TCRdb re-called the PCR reads through MiXCR, storing one row per CDR3 protein. This table has under 650,000 distinct CDR3 sequences, roughly 47% appearing once. This sample was taken from a study of post-analysis software for immune sequencing data. General observations from the study: Four or five TRBV segments, including TRBV5-6, TRBV5-1 and TRBV20-1, were more frequent in patients than controls. Normalized Chao1 diversity in multiple sclerosis patients fell significantly below that of controls. F measure clustering grouped samples strongly by preparation batch.

Sequenced: blood. J is TRBJ2-1 and V is TRBV12-3 or TRBV12-4; 8 nucleotides match TRBD2. The sequence came from a girl between 10 and 17 years old with multiple sclerosis. CDR3 protein: CASSRSGIAYNEQFF. The CDR3 DNA follows: TGTGCCAGCAGCCGTAGCGGGATCGCCTACAATGAGCAGTTCTTC.